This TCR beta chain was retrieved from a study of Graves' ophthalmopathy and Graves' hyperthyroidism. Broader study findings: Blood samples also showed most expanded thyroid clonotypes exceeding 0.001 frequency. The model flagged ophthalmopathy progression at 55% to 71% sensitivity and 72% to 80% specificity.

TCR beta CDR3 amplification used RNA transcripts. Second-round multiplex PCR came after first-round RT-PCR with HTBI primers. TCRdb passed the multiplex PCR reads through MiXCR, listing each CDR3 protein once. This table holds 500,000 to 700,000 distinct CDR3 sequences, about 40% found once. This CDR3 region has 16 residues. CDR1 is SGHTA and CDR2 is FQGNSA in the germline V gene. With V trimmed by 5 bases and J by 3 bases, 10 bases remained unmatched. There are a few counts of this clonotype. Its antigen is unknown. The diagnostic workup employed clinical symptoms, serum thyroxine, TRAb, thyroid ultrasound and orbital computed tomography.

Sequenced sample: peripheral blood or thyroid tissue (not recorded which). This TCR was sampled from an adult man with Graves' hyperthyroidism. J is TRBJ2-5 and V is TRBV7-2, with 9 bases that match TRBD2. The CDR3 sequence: CASSQYRLAGKETQYF. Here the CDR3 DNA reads TGTGCCAGCAGCCAGTATCGTCTAGCGGGAAAAGAGACCCAGTACTTC.